This record looks at one T cell receptor beta chain sequence and its context. Antigen: not known. The sequenced patients had an expansion of CD8+CD57+ cells seen by flow cytometry. The TCR beta profiling, which covered VDJ combination and CDR3 sequence, was carried out using genomic DNA as the template. TCRdb reprocessed the reads via MiXCR and lists one record per CDR3 protein. The data contain about 180,000 distinct CDR3 sequences, roughly three fifths of them seen just once; the ten biggest clones take up about 44%. Trimming shortened V by 3 bases and J by 11 bases, and 13 bases separated the two germline ends. Per germline, CDR1 SEHNR and CDR2 FQNEAQ (reference sequence). The CDR3 length is 13 residues. This sample was taken from a study of CD8+CD57+ T cells in acquired aplastic anemia. Study-wide findings and caveats: CD8+ Simpson's diversity in patients was not significantly different from that in controls.

The sample taken for sequencing was sorted CD4+, CD8+, or CD8+CD57+ T cells (not recorded which) from PBMCs. The chain has TRBV7-9 and TRBJ1-4; no reliable D call. This sequence originates from a human donor with aplastic anemia. CDR3 region: CASSFGPGNKLFF. In DNA form, the CDR3 reads TGTGCCAGCAGCTTCGGTCCGGGAAATAAACTGTTTTTT.